This entry features one TCR beta chain sequence. The clone's antigen remains unknown. Base quality data are lacking; no much larger clone is found one base away. The CDR3 regions of human TCRbeta chains were analyzed by immunosequencing. In the authors' own workflow: TCRs in the repertoires were matched against a reference library of SARS-CoV-2-specific TCRs that had been generated with the MIRA antigen-specificity platform. Breadth was defined as the fraction of unique TCRs that were SARS-CoV-2-associated. Depth was defined as the fraction of total T cells that were SARS-CoV-2-associated. Using the MIRA data, each spike-specific TCR was assigned both to the spike region to which the TCR was reactive and to a CD4 or CD8 class. Log10-transformed breadth and depth values were compared by one-way ANOVA with Sidak's multiple comparisons tests. TCRdb mirrors the immuneACCESS table, restricted to in-frame sequences. Some clones are absent from its copies; in checked studies, under half trace to an unresolved V gene, and the reason for the others is unknown. That table is the source of V, J and clone size, and D and trimming were worked out from the DNA. Across this sample there are fewer than 95,000 clones, with more than 85% seen only once. Around 8% of the sample is taken by the ten largest.

The intended sense of this specimen's time point label: about 28 days (+/-7) after the second vaccine dose. AZD1222 recipients whose second dose came at about 4 weeks and those whose second dose came at about 12 weeks were combined into one group, since spike-specific TCR depth and breadth did not differ between the two schedules. Vaccinee samples were obtained from the UK trials COV001 and COV002, which included a single-blind randomized controlled phase 2/3 trial of AZD1222 (ChAdOx1 nCoV-19) in healthy adults. For TCRbeta chain sequencing, PBMC samples from trial participants were taken at day 0 and at day 28 after the second dose. These data are taken from a study of T cell responses to AZD1222 COVID-19 vaccine (TCRdb year 2021). Study-level background: A total of under 250 trial participants underwent TCR sequencing, of whom about 210 had received two doses of AZD1222 and 26 had received two doses of the MenACWY control vaccine. Enrollment into the trials was organized by age into subgroups of 18-55, 56-69 and 70-plus years, and those subgroups contained roughly 150, 30 and 60 TCR-sequenced participants, respectively. Beyond this particular receptor, the publication reports: In the small 56-69-year group, the increase in depth fell short of significance, most likely because of low power. Participants were mostly white British, with more females than males. The authors suggested clonal diversity may have been underestimated. No day 14 peak-response samples were available, so repertoires were characterized only after the peak T cell response. Only five to seven AZD1222 recipients were SARS-CoV-2 seropositive at baseline, limiting conclusions about previously exposed vaccinees. A significant rise in spike-specific TCR breadth and depth was observed after two AZD1222 doses relative to day 0 and relative to MenACWY recipients. The vaccine-associated CD4 TCRs covered the entire spike protein, and the dominant responses fell in regions 160-218 and 743-854. Reportedly, almost half of the unique spike-specific TCRs recognized epitopes lying outside the regions that are mutated in the B.1.351 and B.1.1.7 variants.

The CDR3 covers 16 residues, taking in both the cysteine and the phenylalanine. Only the CDR3 DNA stays, 48 bases, in frame from base 1. Trimming removed 6 bases from V and 4 bases from J, leaving 19 bases between the germline ends. Taken from the germline V gene, the CDR1 and CDR2 loops are SGHDN and FVKESK. The chain links TRBV14 with TRBJ2-1, and the D gene may be TRBD2, 7 bases matching. The source of this sequence is an adult who received the AZD1222 COVID-19 vaccine. The sequences come from peripheral blood, collected 28 days after the second AZD1222 dose. The CDR3 reads CASSNFNGGRYNEQFF. The DNA sequence is TGTGCCAGCAGTAATTTCAACGGGGGGCGATACAATGAGCAGTTCTTC.